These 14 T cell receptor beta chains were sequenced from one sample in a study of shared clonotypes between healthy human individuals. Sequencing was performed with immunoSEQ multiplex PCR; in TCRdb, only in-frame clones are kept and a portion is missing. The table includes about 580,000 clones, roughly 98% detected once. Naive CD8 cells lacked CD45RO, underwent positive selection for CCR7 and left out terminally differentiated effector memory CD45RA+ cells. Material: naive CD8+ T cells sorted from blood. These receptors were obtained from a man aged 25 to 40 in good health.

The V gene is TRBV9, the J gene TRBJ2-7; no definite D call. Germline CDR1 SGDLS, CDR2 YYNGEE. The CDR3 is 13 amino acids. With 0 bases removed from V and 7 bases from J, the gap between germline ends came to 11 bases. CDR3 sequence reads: CASSVVDSREQYF. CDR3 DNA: TGTGCCAGCAGCGTAGTTGATTCGCGGGAGCAGTACTTC.

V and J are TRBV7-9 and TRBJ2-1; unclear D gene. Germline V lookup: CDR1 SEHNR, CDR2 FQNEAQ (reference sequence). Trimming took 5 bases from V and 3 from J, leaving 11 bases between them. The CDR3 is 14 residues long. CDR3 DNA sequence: TGTGCCAGCAGCATCACGATAAACTACAATGAGCAGTTCTTC. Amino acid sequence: CASSITINYNEQFF. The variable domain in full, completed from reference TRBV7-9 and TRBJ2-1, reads DTGVSQNPRHKITKRGQNVTFRCDPISEHNRLYWYRQTLGQGPEFLTYFQNEAQLEKSRLLSDRFSAERPKGSFSTLEIQRTEQGDSAMYLCASSITINYNEQFFGPGTRLTVL.

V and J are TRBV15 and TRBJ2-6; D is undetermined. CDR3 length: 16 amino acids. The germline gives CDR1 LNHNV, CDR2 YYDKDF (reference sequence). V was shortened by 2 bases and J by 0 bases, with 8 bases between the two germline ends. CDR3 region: CATSRKKSSGANVLTF. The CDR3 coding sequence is TGTGCCACCAGCAGAAAGAAGAGCTCTGGGGCCAACGTCCTGACTTTC.

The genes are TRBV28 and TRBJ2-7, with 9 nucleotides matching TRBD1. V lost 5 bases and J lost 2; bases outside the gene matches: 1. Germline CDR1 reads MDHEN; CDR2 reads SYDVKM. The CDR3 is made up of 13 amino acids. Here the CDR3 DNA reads TGTGCCAGCAGTCGGGACAGGGCCTACGAGCAGTACTTC. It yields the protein CASSRDRAYEQYF.

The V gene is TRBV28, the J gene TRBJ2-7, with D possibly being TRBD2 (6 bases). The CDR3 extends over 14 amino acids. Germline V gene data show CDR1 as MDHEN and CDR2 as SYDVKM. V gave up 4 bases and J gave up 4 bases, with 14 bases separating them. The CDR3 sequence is CASSSLGGNYEQYF. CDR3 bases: TGTGCCAGCAGTTCCCTTGGCGGGAATTACGAGCAGTACTTC.

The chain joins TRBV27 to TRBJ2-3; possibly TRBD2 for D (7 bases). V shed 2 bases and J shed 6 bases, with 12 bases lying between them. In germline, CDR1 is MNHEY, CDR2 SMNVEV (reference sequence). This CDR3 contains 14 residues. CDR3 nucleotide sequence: TGTGCCAGCAGTTTAAAACAGGGAGGGGATACGCAGTATTTT. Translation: CASSLKQGGDTQYF.

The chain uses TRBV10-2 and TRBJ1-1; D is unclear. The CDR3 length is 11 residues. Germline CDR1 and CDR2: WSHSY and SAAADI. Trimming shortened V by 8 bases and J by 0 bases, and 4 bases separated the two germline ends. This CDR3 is CASGLNTEAFF. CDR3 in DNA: TGCGCCAGCGGGTTGAACACTGAAGCTTTCTTT.

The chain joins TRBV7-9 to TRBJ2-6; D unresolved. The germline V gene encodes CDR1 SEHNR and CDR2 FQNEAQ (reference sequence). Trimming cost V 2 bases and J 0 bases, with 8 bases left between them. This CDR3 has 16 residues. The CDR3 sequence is CASSLRLSSGANVLTF. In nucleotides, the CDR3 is TGTGCCAGCAGCTTAAGGTTGAGCTCTGGGGCCAACGTCCTGACTTTC.

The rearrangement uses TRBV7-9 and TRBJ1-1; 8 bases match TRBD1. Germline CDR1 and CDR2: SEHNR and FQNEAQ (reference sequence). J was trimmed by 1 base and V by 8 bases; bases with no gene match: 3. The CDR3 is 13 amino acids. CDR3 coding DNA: TGTGCCAGCCGACAGGGGAAGAACACTGAAGCTTTCTTT. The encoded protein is CASRQGKNTEAFF.

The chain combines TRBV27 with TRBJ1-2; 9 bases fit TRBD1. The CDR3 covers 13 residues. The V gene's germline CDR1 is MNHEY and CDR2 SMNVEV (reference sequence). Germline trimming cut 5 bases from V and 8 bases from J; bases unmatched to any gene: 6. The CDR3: CASSLGTGKGYTF. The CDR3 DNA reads TGTGCCAGCAGTCTCGGGACAGGGAAAGGCTACACCTTC.

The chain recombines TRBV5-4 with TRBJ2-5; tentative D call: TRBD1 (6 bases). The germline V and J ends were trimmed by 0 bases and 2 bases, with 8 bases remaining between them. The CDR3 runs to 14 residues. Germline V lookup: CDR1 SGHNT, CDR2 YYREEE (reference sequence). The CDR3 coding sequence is TGTGCCAGCAGCTTGGAACAGGGTCAAGAGACCCAGTACTTC. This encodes CASSLEQGQETQYF.

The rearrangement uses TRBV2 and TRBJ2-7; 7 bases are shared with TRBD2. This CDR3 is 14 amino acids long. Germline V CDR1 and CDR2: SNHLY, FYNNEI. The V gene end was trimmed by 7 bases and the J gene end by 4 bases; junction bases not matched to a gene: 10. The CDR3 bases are TGTGCCAGCACCCTCGGCGGGAGAGGGTACGAGCAGTACTTC. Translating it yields CASTLGGRGYEQYF.

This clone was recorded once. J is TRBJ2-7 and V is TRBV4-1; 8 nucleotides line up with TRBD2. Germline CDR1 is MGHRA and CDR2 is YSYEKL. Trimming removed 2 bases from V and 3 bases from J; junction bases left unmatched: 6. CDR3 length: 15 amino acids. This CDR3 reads CASSQQPGTSYEQYF. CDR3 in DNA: TGCGCCAGCAGCCAACAACCCGGGACTAGCTACGAGCAGTACTTC.

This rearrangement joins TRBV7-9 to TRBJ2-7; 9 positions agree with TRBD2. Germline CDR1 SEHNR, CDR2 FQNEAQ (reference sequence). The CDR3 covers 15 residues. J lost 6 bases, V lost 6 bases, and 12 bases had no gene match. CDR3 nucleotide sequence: TGTGCCAGCAGTTTTACCGGGACTAGCCTTCCCGAGCAGTACTTC. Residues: CASSFTGTSLPEQYF.